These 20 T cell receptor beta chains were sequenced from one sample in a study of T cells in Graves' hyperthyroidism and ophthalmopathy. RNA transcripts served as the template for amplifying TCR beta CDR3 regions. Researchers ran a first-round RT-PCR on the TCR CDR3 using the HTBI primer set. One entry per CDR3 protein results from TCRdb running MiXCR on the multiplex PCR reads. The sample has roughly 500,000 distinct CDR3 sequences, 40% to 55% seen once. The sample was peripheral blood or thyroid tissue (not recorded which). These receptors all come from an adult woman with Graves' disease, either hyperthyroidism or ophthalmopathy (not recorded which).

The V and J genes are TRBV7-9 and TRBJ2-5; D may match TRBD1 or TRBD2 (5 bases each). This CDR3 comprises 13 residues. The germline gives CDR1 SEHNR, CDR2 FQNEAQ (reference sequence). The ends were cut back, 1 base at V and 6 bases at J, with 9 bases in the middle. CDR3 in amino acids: CASSLGGAQTQYF. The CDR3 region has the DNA TGTGCCAGCAGCTTAGGAGGGGCGCAGACCCAGTACTTC. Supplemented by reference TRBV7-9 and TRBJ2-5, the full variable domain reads DTGVSQNPRHKITKRGQNVTFRCDPISEHNRLYWYRQTLGQGPEFLTYFQNEAQLEKSRLLSDRFSAERPKGSFSTLEIQRTEQGDSAMYLCASSLGGAQTQYFGPGTRLLVL.

In DNA, the CDR3 is TGTGCCAGCGGCGCGGGGGGGGGCCGGGGGGAGACTGAAGCTTTCTTT. This encodes CASGAGGGRGETEAFF. The rearrangement uses TRBV9 and TRBJ1-1; D is possibly TRBD1 (6 bases). The germline V gene encodes CDR1 SGDLS and CDR2 YYNGEE. CDR3 size: 16 residues. Trimming took 7 bases from V and 5 from J, leaving 24 bases between them.

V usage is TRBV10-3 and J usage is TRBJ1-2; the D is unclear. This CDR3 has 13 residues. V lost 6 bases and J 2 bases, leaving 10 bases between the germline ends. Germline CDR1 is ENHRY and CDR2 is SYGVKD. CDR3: CAIRTQGNYGYTF. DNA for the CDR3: TGTGCCATCAGGACTCAAGGAAACTATGGCTACACCTTC.

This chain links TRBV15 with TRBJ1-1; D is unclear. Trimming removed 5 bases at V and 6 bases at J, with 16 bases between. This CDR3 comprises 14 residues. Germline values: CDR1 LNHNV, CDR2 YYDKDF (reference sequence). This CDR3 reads CATSHSPRVAEAFF. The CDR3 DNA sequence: TGTGCCACCAGCCACTCCCCAAGAGTGGCTGAAGCTTTCTTT.

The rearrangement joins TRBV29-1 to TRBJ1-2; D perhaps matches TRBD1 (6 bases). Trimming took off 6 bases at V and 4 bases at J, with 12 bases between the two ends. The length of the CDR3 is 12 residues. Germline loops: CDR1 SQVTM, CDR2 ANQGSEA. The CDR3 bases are TGCAGCGTGGGGGCGAGGAGCTATGGCTACACCTTC. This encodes CSVGARSYGYTF.

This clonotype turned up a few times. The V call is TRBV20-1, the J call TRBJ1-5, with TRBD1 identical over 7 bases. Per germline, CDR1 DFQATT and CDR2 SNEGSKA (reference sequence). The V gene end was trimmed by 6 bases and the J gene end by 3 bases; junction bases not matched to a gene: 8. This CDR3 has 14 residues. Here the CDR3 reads CSAGGQRPNQPQHF. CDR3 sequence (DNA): TGCAGTGCCGGGGGACAGAGACCCAATCAGCCCCAGCATTTT.

The CDR3 loop reads CASSEVTGEYTEAFF. CDR3 sequence (DNA): TGCGCCAGCAGTGAGGTGACAGGGGAGTACACTGAAGCTTTCTTT. V usage is TRBV10-1 and J usage is TRBJ1-1, with 8 bases matching TRBD1. Germline V CDR1 and CDR2: WNHNN, SYGVQD (reference sequence). The CDR3 loop spans 15 amino acids. V shed 2 bases, J shed 3 bases, and the junction held 5 bases outside the gene matches.

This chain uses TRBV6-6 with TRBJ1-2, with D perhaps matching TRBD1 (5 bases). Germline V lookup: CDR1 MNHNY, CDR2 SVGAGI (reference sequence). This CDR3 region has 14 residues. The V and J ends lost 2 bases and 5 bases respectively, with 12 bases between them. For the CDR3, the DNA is TGTGCCAGCAGTTACGATCGGCGGGGGTATGGCTACACCTTC. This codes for CASSYDRRGYGYTF.

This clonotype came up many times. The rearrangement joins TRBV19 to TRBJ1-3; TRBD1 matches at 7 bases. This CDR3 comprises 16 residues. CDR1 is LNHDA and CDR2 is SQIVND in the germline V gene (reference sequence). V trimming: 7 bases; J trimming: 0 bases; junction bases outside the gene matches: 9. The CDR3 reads CASTNRGQTSGNTIYF. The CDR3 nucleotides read TGTGCCAGTACCAATAGGGGACAGACCTCTGGAAACACCATATATTTT.

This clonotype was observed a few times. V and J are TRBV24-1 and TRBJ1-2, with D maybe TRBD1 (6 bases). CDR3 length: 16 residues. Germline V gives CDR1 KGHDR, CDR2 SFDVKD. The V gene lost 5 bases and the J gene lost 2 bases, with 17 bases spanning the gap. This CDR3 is CATSASGTGTNYGYTF. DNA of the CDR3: TGTGCCACCAGTGCTTCAGGAACAGGGACCAACTATGGCTACACCTTC.

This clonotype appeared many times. The DNA for the CDR3 is TGTGCCAGCAGCTTAGTGGGCGGGACGGCGGCCTACGAGCAGTACTTC. Residues: CASSLVGGTAAYEQYF. The chain is built from TRBV7-9 and TRBJ2-7, with D tentatively TRBD2 (6 bases). Germline CDR1 reads SEHNR; CDR2 reads FQNEAQ (reference sequence). The ends were cut back, 1 base at V and 2 bases at J, with 15 bases in the middle. The CDR3 is 16 residues long.

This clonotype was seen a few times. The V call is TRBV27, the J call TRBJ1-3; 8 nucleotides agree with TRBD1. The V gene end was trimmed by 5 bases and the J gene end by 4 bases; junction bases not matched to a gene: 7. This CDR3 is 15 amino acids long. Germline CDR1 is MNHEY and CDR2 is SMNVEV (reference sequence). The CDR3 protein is CASSPTRGLGNTIYF. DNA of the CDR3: TGTGCCAGCAGTCCGACCAGGGGGCTAGGAAACACCATATATTTT.

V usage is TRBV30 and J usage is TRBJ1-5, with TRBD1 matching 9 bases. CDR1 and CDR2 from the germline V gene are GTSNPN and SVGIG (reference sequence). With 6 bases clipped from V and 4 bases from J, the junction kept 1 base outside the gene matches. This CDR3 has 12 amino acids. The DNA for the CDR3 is TGTGCCTGTGGACAGGGGAATCAGCCCCAGCATTTT. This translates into CACGQGNQPQHF.

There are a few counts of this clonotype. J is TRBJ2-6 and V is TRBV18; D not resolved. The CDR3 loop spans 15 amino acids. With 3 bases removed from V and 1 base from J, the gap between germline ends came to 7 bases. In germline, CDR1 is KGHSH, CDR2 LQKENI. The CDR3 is CASSPWDSGANVLTF. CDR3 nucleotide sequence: TGTGCCAGCTCACCGTGGGATTCTGGGGCCAACGTCCTGACTTTC.

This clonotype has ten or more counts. The CDR3 DNA is TGCAGCGGCGGGGACGGGGAAAAACTGTTTTTT. Residues: CSGGDGEKLFF. The chain combines TRBV29-1 with TRBJ1-4; possible D gene TRBD1, 5 bases. Germline-derived CDR1 and CDR2 are SQVTM and ANQGSEA. This CDR3 has 11 amino acids. Trimming pared 7 bases from V and 8 bases from J, leaving 11 bases between.

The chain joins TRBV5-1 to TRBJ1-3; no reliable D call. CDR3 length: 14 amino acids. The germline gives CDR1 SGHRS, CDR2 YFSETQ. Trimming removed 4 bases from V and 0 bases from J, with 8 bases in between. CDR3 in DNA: TGCGCCAGCAGCGCTATTAGCTCTGGAAACACCATATATTTT. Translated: CASSAISSGNTIYF. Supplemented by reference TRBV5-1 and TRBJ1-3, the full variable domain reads KAGVTQTPRYLIKTRGQQVTLSCSPISGHRSVSWYQQTPGQGLQFLFEYFSETQRNKGNFPGRFSGRQFSNSRSEMNVSTLELGDSALYLCASSAISSGNTIYFGEGSWLTVV.

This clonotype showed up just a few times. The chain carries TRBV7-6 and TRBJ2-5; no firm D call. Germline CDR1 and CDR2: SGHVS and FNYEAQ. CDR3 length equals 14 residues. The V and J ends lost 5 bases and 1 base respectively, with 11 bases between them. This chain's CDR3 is CASSPSTVQETQYF. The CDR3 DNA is TGTGCCAGCAGCCCCTCGACTGTCCAAGAGACCCAGTACTTC.

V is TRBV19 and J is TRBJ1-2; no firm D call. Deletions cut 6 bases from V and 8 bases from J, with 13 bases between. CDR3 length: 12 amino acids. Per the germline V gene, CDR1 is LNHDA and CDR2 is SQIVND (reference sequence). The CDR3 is CASRIRDYGYTF. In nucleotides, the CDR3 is TGTGCCAGTAGAATAAGGGATTACGGCTACACCTTC.

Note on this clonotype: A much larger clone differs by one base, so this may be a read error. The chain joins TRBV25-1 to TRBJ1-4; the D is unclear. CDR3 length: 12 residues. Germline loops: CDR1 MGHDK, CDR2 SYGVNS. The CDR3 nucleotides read TGTGCCAGCAGTGAATTCGAAGAAAAACTGCTTTTT. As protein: CASSEFEEKLLF.

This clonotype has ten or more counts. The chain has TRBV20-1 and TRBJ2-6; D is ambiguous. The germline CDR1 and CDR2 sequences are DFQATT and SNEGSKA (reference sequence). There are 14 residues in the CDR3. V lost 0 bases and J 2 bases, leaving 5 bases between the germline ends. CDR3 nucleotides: TGCAGTGCTAGAGATCAAGCTGGGGCCAACGTCCTGACTTTC. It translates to CSARDQAGANVLTF.